This T cell receptor beta chain was retrieved from a study of T-cell memory formation after mild COVID-19. Study summary: Clusters of TCRs were largely donor specific.

CDR3 length: 13 amino acids. The V end was cut by 2 bases, the J end by 3 bases, with 8 bases between. Germline V gives CDR1 MNHEY, CDR2 SVGEGT. TCRdb re-called the 5' RACE reads through MiXCR, storing one row per CDR3 protein. The table has 110,000 or so distinct CDR3 sequences, 22% seen once. Findings of the study overall: Clones that contracted from day 15 to 85 were balanced CD4/CD8, while later expanders leaned CD4+. Proof of SARS-CoV-2 specificity was absent for the second-wave clones that crested on day 37.

Regarding this clonotype: What it recognizes is unknown.

The source of this sequence is a man aged 18-30 years who had mild COVID-19 (a few samples of this study predate the infection). Cell type and time point are not known. V is TRBV6-2 or TRBV6-3 and J is TRBJ2-7; D is ambiguous. Sequencing used PBMCs or a T cell subset sorted from them (not recorded which). CDR3 nucleotide sequence: TGTGCCAGCAGTTACGATGGGGACTACGAGCAGTACTTC. Translation gives CASSYDGDYEQYF.